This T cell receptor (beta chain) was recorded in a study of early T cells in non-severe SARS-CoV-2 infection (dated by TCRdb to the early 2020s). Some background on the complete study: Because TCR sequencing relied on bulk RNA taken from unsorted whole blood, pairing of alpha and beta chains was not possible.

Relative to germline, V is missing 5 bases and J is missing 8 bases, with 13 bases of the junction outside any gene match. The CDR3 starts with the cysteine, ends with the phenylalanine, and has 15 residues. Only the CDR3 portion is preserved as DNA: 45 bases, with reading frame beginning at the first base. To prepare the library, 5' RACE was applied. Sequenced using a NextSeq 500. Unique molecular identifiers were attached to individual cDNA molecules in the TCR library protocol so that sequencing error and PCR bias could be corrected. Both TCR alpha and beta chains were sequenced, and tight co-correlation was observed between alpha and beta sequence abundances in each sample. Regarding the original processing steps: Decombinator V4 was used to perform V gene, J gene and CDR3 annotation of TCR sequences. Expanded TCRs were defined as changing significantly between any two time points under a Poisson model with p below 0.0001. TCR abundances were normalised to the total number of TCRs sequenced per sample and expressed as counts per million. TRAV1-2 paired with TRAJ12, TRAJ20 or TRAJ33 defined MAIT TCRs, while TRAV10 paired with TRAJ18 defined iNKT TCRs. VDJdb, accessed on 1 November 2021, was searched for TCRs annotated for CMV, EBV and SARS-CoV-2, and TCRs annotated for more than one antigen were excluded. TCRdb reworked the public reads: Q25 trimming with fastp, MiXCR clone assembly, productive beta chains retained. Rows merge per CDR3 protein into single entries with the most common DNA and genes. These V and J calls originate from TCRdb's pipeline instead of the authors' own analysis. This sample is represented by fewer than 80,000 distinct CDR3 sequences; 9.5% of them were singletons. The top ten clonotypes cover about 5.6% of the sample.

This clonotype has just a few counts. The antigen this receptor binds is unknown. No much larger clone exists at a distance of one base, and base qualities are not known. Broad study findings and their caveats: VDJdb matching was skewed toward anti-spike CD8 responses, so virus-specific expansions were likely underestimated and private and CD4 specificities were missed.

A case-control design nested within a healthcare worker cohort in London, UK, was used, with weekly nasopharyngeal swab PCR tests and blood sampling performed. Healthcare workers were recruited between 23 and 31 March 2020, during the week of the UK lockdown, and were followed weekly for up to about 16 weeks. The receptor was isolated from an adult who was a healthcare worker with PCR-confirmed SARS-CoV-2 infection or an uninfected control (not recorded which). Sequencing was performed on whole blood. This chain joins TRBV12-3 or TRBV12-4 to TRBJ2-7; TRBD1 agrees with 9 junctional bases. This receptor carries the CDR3 CASSPGQGNSNKQYF. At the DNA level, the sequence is TGTGCCAGCAGTCCGGGACAGGGAAATTCTAACAAGCAGTACTTC.